A single sample gave rise to the 26 T cell receptor beta chains below, sequenced in a study of T-cell memory formation after mild COVID-19. One entry per CDR3 protein results from TCRdb running MiXCR on the 5' RACE reads. The sample carries around 300,000 distinct CDR3 sequences, approximately 20% recorded once. The specimen sequenced was PBMCs or a T cell subset sorted from them (not recorded which). The receptors were sampled from a man younger than 35 who had mild COVID-19 (a few samples of this study predate the infection). Cell type and time point are not known.

This clonotype was picked up many times. The chain uses TRBV7-2 and TRBJ2-1, with 14 bases matching TRBD2. The CDR3 has 15 amino acids. Germline assignment: CDR1 SGHTA and CDR2 FQGNSA. Losses at the gene ends were 4 bases for V and 7 bases for J; bases not matched to a gene: 3. The CDR3 DNA reads as TGTGCCAGCAGCTCTCGGACTAGCGGGGGGAATGAGCAGTTCTTC. It is translated as CASSSRTSGGNEQFF.

CDR3 in DNA: TGTGCCAGCAGCCCCTGGGAGGGCTCTGGGGCCAACGTCCTGACTTTC. Its protein is CASSPWEGSGANVLTF. The gene calls are TRBV7-9 and TRBJ2-6; the match to TRBD2 covers 7 bases. The CDR3 totals 16 residues. CDR1 SEHNR and CDR2 FQNEAQ come from the germline V gene (reference sequence). The junction had 4 bases not matched to a gene; V was cut back by 5 bases and J by 0 bases.

This clonotype came up a few times. The V gene is TRBV7-2, the J gene TRBJ1-1, with 8 bases identical to TRBD1. V lost 4 bases to trimming and J lost 3 bases; unmatched junction nucleotides: 19. CDR3 length: 19 residues. Germline CDR1 SGHTA, CDR2 FQGNSA. The DNA for the CDR3 is TGTGCCAGCAGCTCGCCGCTGACAGGGGCTGGTCATTGGGACACTGAAGCTTTCTTT. Encoded protein: CASSSPLTGAGHWDTEAFF.

This clonotype was seen a few times. The chain employs TRBV7-9 and TRBJ1-1, with D perhaps matching TRBD1 (6 bases). The CDR3 has 15 amino acids. Germline V lookup: CDR1 SEHNR, CDR2 FQNEAQ (reference sequence). V was cut by 2 bases and J by 6 bases, with 16 bases left in between. Here the CDR3 reads CASSLWGPGSSEAFF. DNA for the CDR3: TGTGCCAGCAGCTTATGGGGGCCGGGATCGTCTGAAGCTTTCTTT. The whole variable domain, filled in from reference TRBV7-9 and TRBJ1-1, reads DTGVSQNPRHKITKRGQNVTFRCDPISEHNRLYWYRQTLGQGPEFLTYFQNEAQLEKSRLLSDRFSAERPKGSFSTLEIQRTEQGDSAMYLCASSLWGPGSSEAFFGQGTRLTVV.

V and J are TRBV4-1 and TRBJ1-2; weak D call: TRBD1 (6 bases). Trimming took 3 bases from V and 2 from J, leaving 13 bases between them. The CDR3 length is 15 residues. Looked up from germline, CDR1 is MGHRA and CDR2 is YSYEKL. The CDR3 sequence: CASSHRGRGNYGYTF. The CDR3 DNA reads as TGCGCCAGCAGCCATCGCGGGAGGGGGAACTATGGCTACACCTTC.

A few counts support this clonotype. The CDR3 spells CASSLRTGANVLTF. The CDR3 region has the DNA TGCGCCAGCAGCTTGAGGACTGGGGCCAACGTCCTGACTTTC. J is TRBJ2-6 and V is TRBV5-1; no clear D gene. Germline V CDR1 and CDR2: SGHRS, YFSETQ. CDR3 size: 14 residues. The V and J ends lost 1 base and 2 bases respectively, with 4 bases between them.

V gene TRBV7-6 combines with J gene TRBJ1-6, with D possibly matching TRBD1 (5 bases). The V gene's germline CDR1 is SGHVS and CDR2 FNYEAQ. Deletions cut 8 bases from V and 8 bases from J, with 10 bases between. This CDR3 contains 12 residues. CDR3 in amino acids: CASGGRDSPLHF. In DNA, the CDR3 is TGTGCCAGCGGGGGTCGGGATTCACCCCTCCACTTT.

This clonotype showed up just a few times. The CDR3 nucleotides read TGCAGTGCTAGTGAGCGTCTGGGGGGCACAGATACGCAGTATTTT. As protein: CSASERLGGTDTQYF. The rearrangement links TRBV20-1 to TRBJ2-3, with D perhaps being TRBD1 or TRBD2 (5 bases each). V dropped 3 bases and J dropped 1 base, with 14 bases sitting between them. The germline V gene has CDR1 DFQATT and CDR2 SNEGSKA (reference sequence). The CDR3 runs to 15 residues.

The V gene is TRBV5-6, the J gene TRBJ1-1; TRBD1 matches at 8 bases. J was trimmed by 1 base and V by 5 bases; bases with no gene match: 4. Looked up from germline, CDR1 is SGHDT and CDR2 is YYEEEE. This CDR3 has 14 amino acids. The CDR3 sequence is CASRGQAANTEAFF. The CDR3 DNA reads as TGTGCCAGCAGGGGACAGGCGGCGAACACTGAAGCTTTCTTT. Full variable domain (rest looked up from reference TRBV5-6 and TRBJ1-1): DAGVTQSPTHLIKTRGQQVTLRCSPKSGHDTVSWYQQALGQGPQFIFQYYEEEERQRGNFPDRFSGHQFPNYSSELNVNALLLGDSALYLCASRGQAANTEAFFGQGTRLTVV.

The chain uses TRBV4-1 and TRBJ1-5; the D gene is possibly TRBD1 (5 bases). The CDR3 extends over 15 amino acids. The germline V gene encodes CDR1 MGHRA and CDR2 YSYEKL. V lost 3 bases and J 9 bases, leaving 18 bases between the germline ends. CDR3 sequence reads: CASSHPSGDPGPQHF. The CDR3 nucleotides read TGCGCCAGCAGCCACCCCTCCGGGGACCCCGGGCCCCAGCATTTT.

This clonotype was seen a handful of times. This rearrangement joins TRBV2 to TRBJ1-2; D unclear. Germline CDR1 reads SNHLY; CDR2 reads FYNNEI. The CDR3 runs to 12 residues. V was shortened by 7 bases and J by 4 bases, with 10 bases between the two germline ends. The CDR3 DNA follows: TGTGCCAGCAAAAGGGATATCTATGGCTACACCTTC. Translating it yields CASKRDIYGYTF.

CDR3 amino acids: CASSHSPDTEAFF. The CDR3 nucleotides are TGTGCCAGCAGCCACTCACCTGACACTGAAGCTTTCTTT. The genes are TRBV12-3 or TRBV12-4 and TRBJ1-1; D unresolved. The CDR3 sequence is 13 residues long. Trimming stripped 6 bases from V and 3 bases from J, with 11 bases between.

This clonotype was counted a few times. The rearrangement links TRBV6-5 to TRBJ2-1; TRBD1 aligns across 11 bases. Germline assignment: CDR1 MNHEY and CDR2 SVGAGI. The CDR3 contains 16 residues. V lost 0 bases, J lost 5 bases, and 3 bases stayed unmatched. CDR3 DNA: TGTGCCAGCAGTTACTCGGGACAGGGGGAGGACAATGAGCAGTTCTTC. Translated, it gives CASSYSGQGEDNEQFF.

This chain uses TRBV6-5 with TRBJ2-7; D is ambiguous. Germline values: CDR1 MNHEY, CDR2 SVGAGI. CDR3 length: 13 residues. The germline V and J ends were trimmed by 6 bases and 7 bases, with 16 bases remaining between them. The CDR3 sequence: CASSPRYSLEQYF. In DNA form, the CDR3 reads TGTGCCAGCAGCCCCCGTTATTCCTTGGAGCAGTACTTC.

This clonotype was counted a few times. The chain carries TRBV5-1 and TRBJ2-2; D could derive from TRBD1 or TRBD2 (5 bases each). Germline-derived CDR1 and CDR2 are SGHRS and YFSETQ. The CDR3 extends over 15 amino acids. The V gene lost 4 bases and the J gene lost 0 bases, with 10 bases spanning the gap. This chain's CDR3 is CASSIQGPNTGELFF. CDR3 coding DNA: TGCGCCAGCAGCATCCAGGGACCGAACACCGGGGAGCTGTTTTTT.

This clonotype was detected only a few times. As DNA, the CDR3 is TGTGCCAGCAGTTTTTTGGCCAAGACTGAAGCTTTCTTT. As protein: CASSFLAKTEAFF. V and J are TRBV6-2 or TRBV6-3 and TRBJ1-1; D gene uncertain. Trimming left V 4 bases short and J 5 bases short, with 11 bases between. The length of the CDR3 is 13 residues. Germline V gene sequence: CDR1 MNHEY, CDR2 SVGEGT.

This chain links TRBV5-1 with TRBJ1-1; maybe TRBD1 (5 bases). The CDR3 extends over 12 amino acids. Between the trimmed V and J ends, which lost 1 base and 11 bases, there was a span of 12 bases. Germline lookup yields CDR1 SGHRS and CDR2 YFSETQ. CDR3 loop: CASSLPGGEAFF. DNA of the CDR3: TGCGCCAGCAGCTTGCCGGGGGGTGAGGCTTTCTTT.

This clonotype was counted only a few times. The V gene is TRBV4-1, the J gene TRBJ2-5, with D perhaps matching TRBD1 (5 bases). Germline V gene sequence: CDR1 MGHRA, CDR2 YSYEKL. This CDR3 comprises 15 residues. Between the trimmed V and J ends, which lost 0 bases and 2 bases, there was a span of 10 bases. The CDR3 nucleotides read TGCGCCAGCAGCCAAGAATCATCAGGGCAAGAGACCCAGTACTTC. The encoded protein is CASSQESSGQETQYF.

This clonotype has a handful of counts. The rearrangement joins TRBV3-1 to TRBJ1-6; D possibly corresponds to TRBD1 (6 bases). This CDR3 region has 13 residues. V was shortened by 3 bases and J by 14 bases, with 14 bases between the two germline ends. The germline V gene encodes CDR1 LGHDT and CDR2 YNNKEL (reference sequence). CDR3 amino acids: CASSHNEQGTLHF. Here the CDR3 DNA reads TGTGCCAGCAGCCACAACGAACAGGGAACCCTCCACTTT.

This clonotype was counted only a few times. The rearrangement links TRBV4-2 to TRBJ2-3, with TRBD2 matching 12 bases. The ends lost 0 bases at V and 9 bases at J; junction bases unmatched: 7. The CDR3 totals 16 residues. From germline, CDR1 is LGHNA and CDR2 YNFKEQ. CDR3 in DNA: TGTGCCAGCAGCCAAGATTCAACTAGCGGGGGGACCACGCAGTATTTT. It codes for CASSQDSTSGGTTQYF.

The chain employs TRBV24-1 and TRBJ2-2, with TRBD2 matching 9 bases. V was pared by 7 bases and J by 4 bases, with 15 bases of the junction left unmatched. CDR3 length: 18 amino acids. CDR1 is KGHDR, CDR2 SFDVKD, per germline. The CDR3 nucleotides are TGTGCCACCAGCGGGTCTAGCGGGGCGGGAAGTAGCACCGGGGAGCTGTTTTTT. It yields the protein CATSGSSGAGSSTGELFF.

This clonotype appeared a few times. This chain uses TRBV6-2 or TRBV6-3 with TRBJ2-3; D remains ambiguous. V was shortened by 5 bases and J by 10 bases, with 13 bases between the two germline ends. CDR1 and CDR2 (germline): MNHEY, SVGEGT. The CDR3 is 12 amino acids. The DNA for the CDR3 is TGTGCCAGCAGTAAACGGGCCCCCTCGCAGTATTTT. This sequence encodes CASSKRAPSQYF.

This clonotype was recorded many times. The genes are TRBV3-1 and TRBJ2-5; D is possibly TRBD2 (6 bases). The ends were cut back, 6 bases at V and 4 bases at J, with 15 bases in the middle. Germline CDR1 is LGHDT and CDR2 is YNNKEL (reference sequence). The CDR3 covers 14 residues. In nucleotides, the CDR3 is TGTGCCAGCAGTCCGGGAGAAGGGTTAGAGACCCAGTACTTC. Translated: CASSPGEGLETQYF.

The V and J genes are TRBV6-2 or TRBV6-3 and TRBJ2-1; D remains unclear. V was cut by 0 bases and J by 6 bases, with 9 bases left in between. Looked up from germline, CDR1 is MNHEY and CDR2 is SVGEGT. CDR3 length: 14 residues. This chain's CDR3 is CASSYSMSSNEQFF. In DNA form, the CDR3 reads TGTGCCAGCAGTTACTCGATGAGCTCCAATGAGCAGTTCTTC.

This clonotype was counted between two and nine times. CDR3 loop: CASSPHGISNTEAFF. DNA for the CDR3: TGCGCCAGCAGCCCTCACGGGATCTCGAACACTGAAGCTTTCTTT. The chain combines TRBV5-1 with TRBJ1-1; D not certain. Per germline, CDR1 SGHRS and CDR2 YFSETQ. This CDR3 has 15 amino acids. The V gene lost 4 bases and the J gene lost 1 base, with 14 bases spanning the gap.

In nucleotides, the CDR3 is TGTGCCACTGACCGGGACAGATCCTACGAGCAGTACTTC. Protein sequence: CATDRDRSYEQYF. The chain uses TRBV2 and TRBJ2-7; 7 bases line up with TRBD1. With 10 bases clipped from V and 1 base from J, the junction kept 7 bases outside the gene matches. CDR3 length: 13 amino acids. CDR1 and CDR2 from the germline V gene are SNHLY and FYNNEI.